The next 26 T cell receptor beta chains were all read from a single sample in a study of CD8 T cells in Susac syndrome. With random hexamers, reverse transcription was performed on about 0.45 to 1 ug of RNA. MiXCR was run by TCRdb on the immunoSEQ multiplex PCR reads, yielding one entry per CDR3 protein. Of about 190,000 distinct CDR3 sequences listed, 95% were seen once; the top ten hold around 0.1%. Source material: CD4+ T cells from PBMCs. The receptors were sampled from a human donor with Susac syndrome.

The gene calls are TRBV20-1 and TRBJ2-1, with TRBD2 matching over 8 bases. CDR1 and CDR2 from the germline V gene are DFQATT and SNEGSKA (reference sequence). This CDR3 region has 16 residues. V gave up 4 bases and J gave up 2 bases; unmatched junction bases: 10. CDR3 nucleotides: TGCAGTGCTACACACGTCGCGGGGGGAACCTACAATGAGCAGTTCTTC. It codes for CSATHVAGGTYNEQFF.

The chain is built from TRBV28 and TRBJ1-2; a weak D match, TRBD1 (5 bases). The V end was cut by 7 bases, the J end by 0 bases, with 15 bases between. The CDR3 runs to 15 residues. Germline V gene data show CDR1 as MDHEN and CDR2 as SYDVKM. CDR3 DNA sequence: TGTGCCAGCACCCTGCGGGGGGTTGCTAACTATGGCTACACCTTC. It is translated as CASTLRGVANYGYTF.

The chain has TRBV30 and TRBJ1-2; the D gene is possibly TRBD1 (5 bases). The germline V and J ends were trimmed by 0 bases and 10 bases, with 15 bases remaining between them. This CDR3 has 13 amino acids. In germline, CDR1 is GTSNPN, CDR2 SVGIG (reference sequence). The CDR3 nucleotides are TGTGCCTGGAGTGTACACGTGGCGGGGACCTACACCTTC. Translated: CAWSVHVAGTYTF.

The V and J genes are TRBV14 and TRBJ2-1; D not resolved. The V and J ends lost 0 bases and 5 bases respectively, with 11 bases between them. Germline V gene sequence: CDR1 SGHDN, CDR2 FVKESK. The CDR3 sequence is 15 residues long. CDR3 residues: CASSQEVSPDNEQFF. The CDR3 DNA reads TGTGCCAGCAGCCAAGAGGTCAGCCCGGACAATGAGCAGTTCTTC.

This rearrangement joins TRBV20-1 to TRBJ2-7; unclear D gene. The V end was cut by 1 base, the J end by 5 bases, with 12 bases between. Germline loops: CDR1 DFQATT, CDR2 SNEGSKA (reference sequence). This CDR3 has 13 residues. CDR3 residues: CSARVLGSNEQYF. DNA of the CDR3: TGCAGTGCTAGAGTCCTGGGTAGCAACGAGCAGTACTTC.

This chain uses TRBV20-1 with TRBJ2-1; possibly TRBD1 for D (6 bases). The ends were cut back, 3 bases at V and 7 bases at J, with 16 bases in the middle. This CDR3 is 14 amino acids long. Germline V lookup: CDR1 DFQATT, CDR2 SNEGSKA (reference sequence). The chain's CDR3 is CSASPTGQQNEQFF. CDR3 coding DNA: TGCAGTGCTAGTCCTACAGGACAGCAAAATGAGCAGTTCTTC.

This rearrangement joins TRBV5-6 to TRBJ2-5, with a possible D match to TRBD2 (5 bases). Trimming pared 5 bases from V and 4 bases from J, leaving 15 bases between. The CDR3 is made up of 14 amino acids. Germline CDR1 SGHDT, CDR2 YYEEEE. DNA for the CDR3: TGTGCCAGCAGAGAGGGTTTGAGATTAGAGACCCAGTACTTC. Translating it yields CASREGLRLETQYF.

J is TRBJ2-7 and V is TRBV30; D remains unclear. CDR1 is GTSNPN, CDR2 SVGIG, per germline (reference sequence). The CDR3 runs 16 residues. Trimming stripped 3 bases from V and 2 bases from J, with 20 bases between. CDR3 in DNA: TGTGCCTGGAGCGTCCAACGCCGGGTGGCGGCCTACGAGCAGTACTTC. It encodes CAWSVQRRVAAYEQYF.

The rearrangement uses TRBV3-1 and TRBJ2-1; no clear D gene. The V end lost 0 bases, the J end lost 2 bases, and 5 bases lay between the germline ends. The CDR3 is 14 amino acids. Per the germline V gene, CDR1 is LGHDT and CDR2 is YNNKEL (reference sequence). The CDR3 DNA is TGTGCCAGCAGCCAAGACCCAACCTACAATGAGCAGTTCTTC. Protein sequence: CASSQDPTYNEQFF.

The rearrangement links TRBV15 to TRBJ1-2; possible D gene TRBD1, 6 bases. Trimming shortened V by 0 bases and J by 4 bases, and 15 bases separated the two germline ends. This CDR3 has 16 amino acids. CDR1 and CDR2 (germline): LNHNV, YYDKDF (reference sequence). CDR3 loop: CATSRDLGGGSYGYTF. CDR3 bases: TGTGCCACCAGCAGAGATCTCGGGGGGGGCTCCTATGGCTACACCTTC. Full variable domain (remainder filled in from reference TRBV15 and TRBJ1-2): DAMVIQNPRYQVTQFGKPVTLSCSQTLNHNVMYWYQQKSSQAPKLLFHYYDKDFNNEADTPDNFQSRRPNTSFCFLDIRSPGLGDTAMYLCATSRDLGGGSYGYTFGSGTRLTVV.

This chain links TRBV27 with TRBJ2-5; 8 bases map to TRBD1. V dropped 6 bases and J dropped 5; count of bases not matched to a gene: 2. Germline CDR1 and CDR2: MNHEY and SMNVEV (reference sequence). The CDR3 length is 12 residues. CDR3 DNA: TGTGCCAGCAGCTGGGACAGGGAGACCCAGTACTTC. It yields the protein CASSWDRETQYF.

The chain uses TRBV7-9 and TRBJ2-7; D is ambiguous. This CDR3 contains 14 residues. Germline V gene sequence: CDR1 SEHNR, CDR2 FQNEAQ (reference sequence). Deletions cut 3 bases from V and 3 bases from J, with 12 bases between. CDR3 nucleotides: TGTGCCAGCAGCTTTACTGGGATCGGCTACGAGCAGTACTTC. It specifies CASSFTGIGYEQYF.

This clonotype turned up a few times. The V call is TRBV11-1, the J call TRBJ2-7; 10 bases line up with TRBD2. Germline CDR1 and CDR2: SGHAT and FQDESV (reference sequence). The CDR3 loop spans 15 amino acids. The J segment lost 3 bases and the V segment lost 4 bases, leaving 6 bases of the junction unmatched. The CDR3 spells CASSSEAGGLYEQYF. As DNA, the CDR3 is TGTGCCAGCAGCTCCGAAGCGGGGGGGCTCTACGAGCAGTACTTC.

The gene calls are TRBV6-2 or TRBV6-3 and TRBJ2-3; D not certain. Trimming cost V 2 bases and J 5 bases, with 2 bases left between them. The CDR3 spans 11 residues. Germline lookup yields CDR1 MNHEY and CDR2 SVGEGT. CDR3 nucleotide sequence: TGTGCCAGCAGTTACGTAGATACGCAGTATTTT. Translating gives CASSYVDTQYF.

This clonotype showed up just once. The rearrangement uses TRBV30 and TRBJ2-1; the D is unclear. The CDR3 is 12 residues long. V shed 5 bases and J shed 5 bases, with 10 bases lying between them. Germline assignment: CDR1 GTSNPN and CDR2 SVGIG (reference sequence). The DNA of the CDR3 is TGTGCCTGGGGCCCAAATAACAATGAGCAGTTCTTC. Residues: CAWGPNNNEQFF.

V and J are TRBV12-3 or TRBV12-4 and TRBJ1-1; D not certain. Trimming took 3 bases from V and 1 from J, leaving 6 bases between them. CDR3 size: 13 residues. The CDR3 DNA sequence: TGTGCCAGCAGTTTCCCACAGAACACTGAAGCTTTCTTT. Protein product: CASSFPQNTEAFF.

V and J are TRBV20-1 and TRBJ2-3, with 9 bases that match TRBD2. After removal of 0 bases from V and 2 bases from J, the junction contained 9 bases not matched to a gene. The CDR3 spans 17 residues. The germline V gene encodes CDR1 DFQATT and CDR2 SNEGSKA (reference sequence). The CDR3 loop is CSARDPAAGGHTDTQYF. CDR3 nucleotides: TGCAGTGCTAGAGATCCCGCAGCGGGGGGACACACAGATACGCAGTATTTT.

The genes are TRBV7-8 and TRBJ1-5; TRBD1 agrees at 12 bases. The germline V gene has CDR1 SGHVS and CDR2 FQNEAQ. Trimming took 7 bases from V and 7 from J; bases not matched to a gene: 8. CDR3 size: 15 residues. Here the CDR3 DNA reads TGTGCCAGCAACCCGGGACAGGGGGCTAGGCAGCCCCAGCATTTT. The encoded protein is CASNPGQGARQPQHF.

The gene calls are TRBV24-1 and TRBJ2-3; 7 nucleotides line up with TRBD2. The CDR3 covers 14 residues. V dropped 1 base and J dropped 5; count of bases not matched to a gene: 2. Germline CDR1 is KGHDR and CDR2 is SFDVKD. In nucleotides, the CDR3 is TGTGCCACCAGTGATTTTGCTAGCGGAGATACGCAGTATTTT. Amino acid sequence: CATSDFASGDTQYF.

This clonotype is a singleton in its sample. V is TRBV4-1 and J is TRBJ1-5; D might be TRBD1 (6 bases). Deletions cut 2 bases from V and 7 bases from J, with 12 bases between. The length of the CDR3 is 14 residues. Germline V gene lookup returns CDR1 MGHRA and CDR2 YSYEKL. The CDR3 DNA is TGCGCCAGCAGCCAAATGGGGGGCGACCAGCCCCAGCATTTT. As protein: CASSQMGGDQPQHF.

This sequence joins TRBV20-1 and TRBJ2-1; no clear D gene. V was cut by 5 bases and J by 5 bases, with 13 bases left in between. CDR1 is DFQATT and CDR2 is SNEGSKA in the germline V gene (reference sequence). The CDR3 length is 13 residues. In DNA form, the CDR3 reads TGCAGTGCTCACCCCGGGTCCGACAATGAGCAGTTCTTC. Translation gives CSAHPGSDNEQFF.

The chain has TRBV15 and TRBJ1-1; tentatively, D is TRBD1 (5 bases). V lost 3 bases and J lost 11, with 13 bases in between. Germline CDR1 is LNHNV and CDR2 is YYDKDF (reference sequence). This CDR3 has 12 residues. This CDR3 reads CATSRVRDAAFF. The DNA of the CDR3 is TGTGCCACCAGCAGGGTTAGGGACGCGGCTTTCTTT.

The rearrangement links TRBV29-1 to TRBJ2-3; possibly TRBD1 for D (5 bases). V was trimmed by 4 bases and J by 1 base, leaving 9 bases between them. Per germline, CDR1 SQVTM and CDR2 ANQGSEA. The CDR3 extends over 13 amino acids. CDR3: CSVGGSGTDTQYF. CDR3 coding DNA: TGCAGCGTTGGGGGCAGCGGCACAGATACGCAGTATTTT.

This clonotype appeared once. This chain links TRBV5-4 with TRBJ2-5; maybe TRBD1 (5 bases). V shed 2 bases and J shed 5 bases, with 10 bases lying between them. This CDR3 is 13 amino acids long. Germline CDR1 is SGHNT and CDR2 is YYREEE (reference sequence). In DNA, the CDR3 is TGTGCCAGCAGCTTTCAGGGCATGGAGACCCAGTACTTC. Protein: CASSFQGMETQYF.

Details on this clonotype: The junction does not match germline at one end; this may be a read error. V and J are TRBV20-1 and TRBJ2-7, with 10 bases fitting TRBD2. The CDR3 is 15 amino acids. Germline values: CDR1 DFQATT, CDR2 SNEGSKA (reference sequence). The CDR3 region is CSARDPSGGTYEQYF. Here the CDR3 DNA reads TGCAGTGCTCGAGACCCTAGCGGGGGTACCTACGAGCAGTACTTC.

The genes are TRBV29-1 and TRBJ2-1; TRBD1 agrees at 7 bases. The CDR3 runs to 13 residues. V lost 3 bases and J lost 4; bases outside the gene matches: 3. Germline values: CDR1 SQVTM, CDR2 ANQGSEA. The CDR3: CSVDHRGYNEQFF. In nucleotides, the CDR3 is TGCAGCGTTGACCACAGGGGATACAATGAGCAGTTCTTC.